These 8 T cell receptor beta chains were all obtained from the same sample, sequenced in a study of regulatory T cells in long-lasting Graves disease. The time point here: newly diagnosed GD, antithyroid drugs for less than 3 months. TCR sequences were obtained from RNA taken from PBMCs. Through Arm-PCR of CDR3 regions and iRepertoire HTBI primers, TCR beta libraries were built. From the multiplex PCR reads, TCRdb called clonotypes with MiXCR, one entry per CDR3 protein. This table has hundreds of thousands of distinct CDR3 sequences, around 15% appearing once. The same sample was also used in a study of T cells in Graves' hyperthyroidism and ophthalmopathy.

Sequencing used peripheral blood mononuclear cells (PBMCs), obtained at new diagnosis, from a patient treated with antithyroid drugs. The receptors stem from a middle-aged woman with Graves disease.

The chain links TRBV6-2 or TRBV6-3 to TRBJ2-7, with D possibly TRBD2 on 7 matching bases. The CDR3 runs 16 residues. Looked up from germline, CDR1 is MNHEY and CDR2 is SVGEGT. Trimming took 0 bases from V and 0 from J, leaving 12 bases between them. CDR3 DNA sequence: TGTGCCAGCAGTTACTCGCCGGGGGGCGACTCCTACGAGCAGTACTTC. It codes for CASSYSPGGDSYEQYF.

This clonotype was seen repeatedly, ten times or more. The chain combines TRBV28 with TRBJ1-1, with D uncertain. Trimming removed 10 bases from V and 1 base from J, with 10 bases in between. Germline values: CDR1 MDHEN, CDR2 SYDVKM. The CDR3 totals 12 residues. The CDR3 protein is CATAHGNTEAFF. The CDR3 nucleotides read TGTGCCACCGCGCACGGGAACACTGAAGCTTTCTTT.

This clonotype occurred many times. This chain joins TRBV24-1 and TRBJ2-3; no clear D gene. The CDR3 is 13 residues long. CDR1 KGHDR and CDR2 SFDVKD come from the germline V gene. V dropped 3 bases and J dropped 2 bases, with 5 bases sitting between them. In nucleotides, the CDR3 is TGTGCCACCAGTGATCAGCCCACAGATACGCAGTATTTT. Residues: CATSDQPTDTQYF.

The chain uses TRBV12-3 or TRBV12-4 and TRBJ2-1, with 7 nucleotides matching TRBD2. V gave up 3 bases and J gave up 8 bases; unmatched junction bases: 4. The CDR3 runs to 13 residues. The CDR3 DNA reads TGTGCCAGCAGTTTTGCTAGCGGCTATGAGCAGTTCTTC. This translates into CASSFASGYEQFF.

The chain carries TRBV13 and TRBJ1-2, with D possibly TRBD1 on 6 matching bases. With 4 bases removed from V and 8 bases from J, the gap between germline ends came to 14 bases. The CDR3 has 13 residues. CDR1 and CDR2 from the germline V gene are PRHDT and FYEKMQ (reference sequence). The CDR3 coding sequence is TGTGCCAGCAGCTCACCGACAGGTCGAGGCTACACCTTC. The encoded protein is CASSSPTGRGYTF.

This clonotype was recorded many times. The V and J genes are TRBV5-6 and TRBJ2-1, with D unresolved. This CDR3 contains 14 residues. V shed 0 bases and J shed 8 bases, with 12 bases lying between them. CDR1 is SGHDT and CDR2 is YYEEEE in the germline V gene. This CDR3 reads CASSLGYNNYEQFF. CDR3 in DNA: TGTGCCAGCAGCTTGGGCTACAACAACTATGAGCAGTTCTTC.

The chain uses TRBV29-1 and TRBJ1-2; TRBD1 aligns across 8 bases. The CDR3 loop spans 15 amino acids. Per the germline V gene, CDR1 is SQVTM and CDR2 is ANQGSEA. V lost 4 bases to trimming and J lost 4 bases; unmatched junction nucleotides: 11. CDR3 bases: TGCAGCGTTGCAGGTGCCACAGGGGGAGGCTATGGCTACACCTTC. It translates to CSVAGATGGGYGYTF. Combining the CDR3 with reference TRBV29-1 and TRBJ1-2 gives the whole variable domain SAVISQKPSRDICQRGTSLTIQCQVDSQVTMMFWYRQQPGQSLTLIATANQGSEATYESGFVIDKFPISRPNLTFSTLTVSNMSPEDSSIYLCSVAGATGGGYGYTFGSGTRLTVV.

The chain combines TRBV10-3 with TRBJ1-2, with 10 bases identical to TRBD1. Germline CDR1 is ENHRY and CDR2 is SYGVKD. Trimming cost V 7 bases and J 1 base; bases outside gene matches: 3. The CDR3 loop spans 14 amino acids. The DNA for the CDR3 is TGTGCCATCACGGGGACAGGGGATAACTATGGCTACACCTTC. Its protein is CAITGTGDNYGYTF.